The text below deals with one T cell receptor beta chain. The antigen is unknown. These data originate in a study of blood T cells in healthy people across ages. Study conclusions and caveats: Diversity was higher, and naive CD4+ cells more numerous, in long-lived donors than in aged donors.

Through a sample-barcoded 5' primer and a J-beta primer mix, a second PCR was run for roughly 7 to 11 cycles. TCRdb re-analysed the 5' RACE reads in MiXCR, keeping a single row per CDR3 protein. The sample has about 720,000 distinct CDR3 sequences; approximately 25% are singletons. V shed 4 bases and J 5 bases; nucleotides not matched to a gene: 12. CDR1 is SGHRS, CDR2 YFSETQ, per germline. The CDR3 loop spans 17 amino acids. The same specimen was also included in a second study, on T cells of mothers and their children.

This sequence was found in a boy aged 10-17 years in good health. The specimen was blood. V usage is TRBV5-1 and J usage is TRBJ2-5, with 12 bases lining up with TRBD2. The CDR3 region has the DNA TGCGCCAGCAGCGGCCGGACTAGCGGGACGTTCACGGAGACCCAGTACTTC. It translates to CASSGRTSGTFTETQYF.